One and the same sample provided the 26 T cell receptor beta chains below, sequenced in a study of vaccination effects on CD4 cells after COVID-19. Antigen specificity for these receptors is unknown. Sequencing was performed with immunoSEQ multiplex PCR; in TCRdb, only in-frame clones are kept and a portion is missing. The sample lists 26,000 or so clones, about 84% occurring once. Expansion of antigen-specific CD4+ T cells with viral peptide pools was carried out by the ViraFEST assay before sequencing. Investigators separated out CD4+ T cells once around nine days of culture had passed. Infection with SARS-CoV-2 occurred in the person between March and December 2020, and PCR confirmed it. Sequenced material: CD4+ T cells from PBMCs cultured with HCoV-NL63 spike peptides, taken before COVID-19 vaccination. These receptors were taken from a human donor who had a prior SARS-CoV-2 infection.

The chain couples TRBV6-6 to TRBJ1-2; 9 bases are shared with TRBD1. The germline V gene has CDR1 MNHNY and CDR2 SVGAGI (reference sequence). The J segment lost 3 bases and the V segment lost 6 bases, leaving 11 bases of the junction unmatched. The CDR3 length is 16 residues. The CDR3 region has the DNA TGTGCCAGCAGGATTCCGGGACAGGGAGGGGACTATGGCTACACCTTC. It codes for CASRIPGQGGDYGYTF.

V gene TRBV2 combines with J gene TRBJ1-1; no firm D call. The V and J ends lost 6 bases and 2 bases respectively, with 13 bases between them. CDR1 is SNHLY and CDR2 is FYNNEI in the germline V gene. CDR3 length: 14 amino acids. The CDR3 region is CASSDIVRNTEAFF. The DNA for the CDR3 is TGTGCCAGCAGCGACATAGTCCGAAACACTGAAGCTTTCTTT.

CDR3 loop: CASSLVAGVWDGYTF. The CDR3 nucleotides read TGTGCCAGCAGCTTAGTGGCAGGGGTTTGGGATGGCTACACCTTC. V is TRBV7-2 and J is TRBJ1-2, with D tentatively TRBD1 (6 bases). This CDR3 has 15 residues. The V and J ends lost 1 base and 6 bases respectively, with 15 bases between them. Germline V gives CDR1 SGHTA, CDR2 FQGNSA.

The CDR3 DNA reads TGTGCCAGCTCACCACCGATCGGCCGGACGGAGCAAGAGACCCAGTACTTC. This translates into CASSPPIGRTEQETQYF. V is TRBV18 and J is TRBJ2-5; the D is unclear. Germline lookup yields CDR1 KGHSH and CDR2 LQKENI. The CDR3 sequence is 17 residues long. Trimming removed 0 bases at V and 2 bases at J, with 16 bases between.

The J gene is TRBJ2-4, the V gene TRBV7-2; 10 nucleotides line up with TRBD2. The junction had 10 bases not matched to a gene; V was cut back by 5 bases and J by 0 bases. The germline V gene encodes CDR1 SGHTA and CDR2 FQGNSA. CDR3 length equals 18 residues. The CDR3 DNA reads TGTGCCAGCAGCCCAGGACTAGCGGAGATCATAGCCAAAAACATTCAGTACTTC. It yields the protein CASSPGLAEIIAKNIQYF.

This chain uses TRBV7-9 with TRBJ1-1, with 9 nucleotides matching TRBD1. The V and J ends lost 3 bases and 10 bases, in that order; junction bases with no gene match: 6. Germline assignment: CDR1 SEHNR and CDR2 FQNEAQ (reference sequence). The CDR3 length is 13 residues. The CDR3 DNA is TGTGCCAGCAGCTTTGGGACAGGGATCGGAGCTTTCTTT. It is translated as CASSFGTGIGAFF.

V is TRBV5-1 and J is TRBJ1-1; D is perhaps TRBD1 (6 bases). This CDR3 is 12 amino acids long. Trimming shortened V by 5 bases and J by 7 bases, and 12 bases separated the two germline ends. CDR1 is SGHRS and CDR2 is YFSETQ in the germline V gene. This chain's CDR3 is CASRERTDEAFF. CDR3 in DNA: TGCGCCAGCAGGGAACGGACAGATGAAGCTTTCTTT.

As DNA, the CDR3 is TGTGCCAGCAGTTTAAGGCAAGATACGCAGTATTTT. It specifies CASSLRQDTQYF. V usage is TRBV12-3 or TRBV12-4 and J usage is TRBJ2-3, with unresolved D. V lost 2 bases and J 5 bases, leaving 5 bases between the germline ends. This CDR3 spans 12 amino acids.

The chain has TRBV13 and TRBJ1-1; TRBD1 aligns across 7 bases. The germline CDR1 and CDR2 sequences are PRHDT and FYEKMQ (reference sequence). J lost 3 bases, V lost 5 bases, and 12 bases had no gene match. The CDR3 spans 16 residues. The CDR3 here is CASSLGGGTKDTEAFF. CDR3 DNA sequence: TGTGCCAGCAGCCTCGGAGGGGGCACTAAGGACACTGAAGCTTTCTTT. Full variable domain (missing parts from reference TRBV13 and TRBJ1-1): AAGVIQSPRHLIKEKRETATLKCYPIPRHDTVYWYQQGPGQDPQFLISFYEKMQSDKGSIPDRFSAQQFSDYHSELNMSSLELGDSALYFCASSLGGGTKDTEAFFGQGTRLTVV.

This clone was counted a single time. The chain links TRBV14 to TRBJ1-3, with no clear D. This CDR3 region has 17 residues. The germline V and J ends were trimmed by 3 bases and 9 bases, with 24 bases remaining between them. The germline V gene encodes CDR1 SGHDN and CDR2 FVKESK. The CDR3 protein is CASSHWAPRGLRGTIYF. CDR3 nucleotides: TGTGCCAGCAGCCATTGGGCCCCTCGGGGATTGCGAGGCACCATATATTTT.

The chain is built from TRBV4-1 and TRBJ1-1; D ambiguous. CDR3 length equals 15 residues. Trimming removed 4 bases at V and 3 bases at J, with 15 bases between. Germline V gene lookup returns CDR1 MGHRA and CDR2 YSYEKL. This CDR3 is CASSLYGSLDTEAFF. In DNA form, the CDR3 reads TGCGCCAGCAGCCTTTATGGTTCGTTGGACACTGAAGCTTTCTTT.

This clone has more than one count but fewer than ten. The chain uses TRBV5-1 and TRBJ2-5, with TRBD2 matching over 9 bases. The CDR3 spans 15 residues. J was trimmed by 2 bases and V by 4 bases; bases with no gene match: 6. Germline V gene sequence: CDR1 SGHRS, CDR2 YFSETQ. The CDR3 DNA reads TGCGCCAGCAGCCTGTCTAGCGGGACTCAAGAGACCCAGTACTTC. It yields the protein CASSLSSGTQETQYF. Supplemented by reference TRBV5-1 and TRBJ2-5, the full variable domain reads KAGVTQTPRYLIKTRGQQVTLSCSPISGHRSVSWYQQTPGQGLQFLFEYFSETQRNKGNFPGRFSGRQFSNSRSEMNVSTLELGDSALYLCASSLSSGTQETQYFGPGTRLLVL.

The chain links TRBV5-5 to TRBJ2-1; D might be TRBD2 (7 bases). The CDR3 is made up of 16 amino acids. V was cut by 3 bases and J by 8 bases, with 21 bases left in between. CDR1 SGHKS and CDR2 YYEKEE come from the germline V gene (reference sequence). CDR3 residues: CASSSPWGGGSYEQFF. The CDR3 DNA reads as TGTGCCAGCAGCTCACCATGGGGGGGCGGGTCCTATGAGCAGTTCTTC.

Details on this clone: Within the sample, other DNA sequences also encode this same CDR3. The gene calls are TRBV30 and TRBJ1-2, with TRBD1 matching over 8 bases. The V segment lost 0 bases and the J segment 0 bases; nucleotides outside the gene matches: 0. Germline V gene lookup returns CDR1 GTSNPN and CDR2 SVGIG (reference sequence). The CDR3 has 14 residues. CDR3 in amino acids: CAWSVGQANYGYTF. CDR3 sequence (DNA): TGTGCCTGGAGTGTGGGACAGGCTAACTATGGCTACACCTTC.

This clone was seen only once. The chain has TRBV29-1 and TRBJ1-4, with D unresolved. The V and J ends lost 7 bases and 3 bases respectively, with 9 bases between them. The germline gives CDR1 SQVTM, CDR2 ANQGSEA. This CDR3 is 12 amino acids long. The CDR3 DNA sequence: TGCAGCGCGGGAACAGCTAATGAAAAACTGTTTTTT. Its protein product is CSAGTANEKLFF.

This clone was counted a few times. In nucleotides, the CDR3 is TGTGCCAGCAGTTTAGGTGCAGCCGGGGGTCAGCCCCAGCATTTT. As protein: CASSLGAAGGQPQHF. The chain has TRBV28 and TRBJ1-5; D is possibly TRBD1 (5 bases). Germline CDR1 is MDHEN and CDR2 is SYDVKM. There are 15 residues in the CDR3. The V gene lost 2 bases and the J gene lost 6 bases, with 14 bases spanning the gap.

This chain joins TRBV19 and TRBJ1-4; D might be TRBD1 (5 bases). Trimming cost V 5 bases and J 3 bases, with 13 bases left between them. The CDR3 has 15 amino acids. Germline V CDR1 and CDR2: LNHDA, SQIVND (reference sequence). CDR3 in amino acids: CASSRAGVANEKLFF. The CDR3 coding sequence is TGTGCCAGTAGTCGAGCGGGGGTGGCTAATGAAAAACTGTTTTTT.

The chain employs TRBV10-3 and TRBJ2-7; 11 bases match TRBD2. In germline, CDR1 is ENHRY, CDR2 SYGVKD. There are 14 residues in the CDR3. J was trimmed by 3 bases and V by 10 bases; bases with no gene match: 8. The CDR3 sequence: CATTSGTSGYEQYF. The CDR3 nucleotides are TGTGCCACCACTAGCGGGACTAGCGGCTACGAGCAGTACTTC.

V usage is TRBV5-1 and J usage is TRBJ1-5; no reliable D call. Looked up from germline, CDR1 is SGHRS and CDR2 is YFSETQ. The CDR3 is 13 amino acids. V dropped 0 bases and J dropped 5 bases, with 6 bases sitting between them. In nucleotides, the CDR3 is TGCGCCAGCAGCTTGGTCCCGGATCAGCCCCAGCATTTT. This encodes CASSLVPDQPQHF.

V usage is TRBV5-3 and J usage is TRBJ2-3; tentative D call: TRBD2 (6 bases). TRBV5-3 is classed as an ORF, of uncertain function. The CDR3 length is 14 residues. Between the trimmed V and J ends, which lost 1 base and 6 bases, there was a span of 12 bases. The CDR3 spells CARSLYGTADTQYF. CDR3 DNA sequence: TGTGCCAGAAGCTTGTACGGGACTGCCGATACGCAGTATTTT.

The chain is built from TRBV24-1 and TRBJ1-1; D not certain. Germline CDR1 KGHDR, CDR2 SFDVKD. The CDR3 length is 13 residues. V was clipped by 9 bases and J by 1 base, with 11 bases between them. CDR3 sequence: CATSHQANTEAFF. CDR3 DNA sequence: TGTGCCACCTCACATCAGGCGAACACTGAAGCTTTCTTT.

This clone was found once. The J gene is TRBJ2-3, the V gene TRBV5-4, with D perhaps matching TRBD2 (6 bases). Germline CDR1 and CDR2: SGHNT and YYREEE (reference sequence). CDR3 length equals 15 residues. V was trimmed by 6 bases and J by 2 bases, leaving 16 bases between them. The CDR3: CASTMGGVNTDTQYF. CDR3 bases: TGTGCCAGCACCATGGGGGGAGTGAACACAGATACGCAGTATTTT. The full variable domain, completed using reference TRBV5-4 and TRBJ2-3, is ETGVTQSPTHLIKTRGQQVTLRCSSQSGHNTVSWYQQALGQGPQFIFQYYREEENGRGNFPPRFSGLQFPNYSSELNVNALELDDSALYLCASTMGGVNTDTQYFGPGTRLTVL.

This clone turned up a few times. The chain is built from TRBV7-2 and TRBJ1-6; TRBD1 agrees at 7 bases. V trimming: 1 base; J trimming: 7 bases; junction bases outside the gene matches: 10. The CDR3 length is 17 residues. Germline V gene data show CDR1 as SGHTA and CDR2 as FQGNSA. In DNA, the CDR3 is TGTGCCAGCAGCTTAGTGGGACAGCCAAGTTTGAATTCACCCCTCCACTTT. It codes for CASSLVGQPSLNSPLHF.

The chain couples TRBV7-9 to TRBJ1-1; D remains ambiguous. Germline V gene lookup returns CDR1 SEHNR and CDR2 FQNEAQ (reference sequence). The CDR3 is 14 amino acids. The V and J ends lost 4 bases and 4 bases respectively, with 13 bases between them. The CDR3 is CASSSWGSGTEAFF. The CDR3 DNA follows: TGTGCCAGCAGCTCGTGGGGTTCTGGCACTGAAGCTTTCTTT. The whole variable domain, remainder taken from reference TRBV7-9 and TRBJ1-1, is DTGVSQNPRHKITKRGQNVTFRCDPISEHNRLYWYRQTLGQGPEFLTYFQNEAQLEKSRLLSDRFSAERPKGSFSTLEIQRTEQGDSAMYLCASSSWGSGTEAFFGQGTRLTVV.

This clone was seen a single time. The J gene is TRBJ2-1, the V gene TRBV6-6; 13 nucleotides match TRBD2. There are 14 residues in the CDR3. V dropped 2 bases and J dropped 10; count of bases not matched to a gene: 2. From germline, CDR1 is MNHNY and CDR2 SVGAGI (reference sequence). The CDR3 region is CASSYGLAGVEQFF. The CDR3 DNA reads as TGTGCCAGCAGTTACGGACTAGCGGGAGTCGAGCAGTTCTTC.

The chain couples TRBV4-2 to TRBJ2-7, with 8 bases fitting TRBD2. Germline V gene lookup returns CDR1 LGHNA and CDR2 YNFKEQ. The CDR3 covers 17 residues. V gave up 3 bases and J gave up 5 bases; unmatched junction bases: 15. The DNA of the CDR3 is TGTGCCAGCAGCCAGCGGCAAAGGAGCGGGGGAGCCCACGAGCAGTACTTC. This codes for CASSQRQRSGGAHEQYF.